This entry lists 9 T cell receptor beta chains sequenced from one sample in a study of T cells after yellow fever vaccination. MiXCR was run by TCRdb on the 5' RACE reads, yielding one entry per CDR3 protein. Among a few hundred thousand distinct CDR3 sequences, about 17% were seen once, and the ten largest hold 17%. The sequenced sample was PBMCs, obtained less than 6 days after the first yellow fever vaccination. The receptors were gathered from a man aged 18-30 years who received the YFV17D yellow fever vaccine.

This clonotype has just a few counts. The chain joins TRBV27 to TRBJ2-2, with 8 bases matching TRBD1. The CDR3 loop spans 15 amino acids. Losses at the gene ends were 6 bases for V and 6 bases for J; bases not matched to a gene: 9. Germline CDR1 MNHEY, CDR2 SMNVEV (reference sequence). In DNA form, the CDR3 reads TGTGCCAGCAGCTCCGGACAGGGCAATGCCGGGGAGCTGTTTTTT. Amino acid sequence: CASSSGQGNAGELFF.

There are a few counts of this clonotype. The chain uses TRBV4-3 and TRBJ1-5; a possible D gene is TRBD1 (6 bases). Germline loops: CDR1 LGHNA, CDR2 YSLEER. With 0 bases removed from V and 0 bases from J, the gap between germline ends came to 15 bases. CDR3 length: 18 amino acids. The CDR3 sequence: CASSQDGPGAYSNQPQHF. In nucleotides, the CDR3 is TGCGCCAGCAGCCAAGATGGTCCAGGGGCCTATAGCAATCAGCCCCAGCATTTT.

This clonotype was counted only a few times. CDR3 sequence reads: CASSVGFTQYF. The CDR3 DNA reads TGTGCCAGCAGCGTAGGGTTTACGCAGTATTTT. The chain employs TRBV9 and TRBJ2-3; the D is unclear. This CDR3 contains 11 residues. Germline assignment: CDR1 SGDLS and CDR2 YYNGEE. With 0 bases removed from V and 8 bases from J, the gap between germline ends came to 4 bases. The variable domain in full, with the rest retrieved from reference TRBV9 and TRBJ2-3, is DSGVTQTPKHLITATGQRVTLRCSPRSGDLSVYWYQQSLDQGLQFLIQYYNGEERAKGNILERFSAQQFPDLHSELNLSSLELGDSALYFCASSVGFTQYFGPGTRLTVL.

This clonotype came up a few times. The CDR3 region is CASSYPLAGSYEQYV. CDR3 DNA: TGTGCCAGCTCTTATCCGCTAGCGGGATCCTACGAGCAGTACGTC. The rearrangement joins TRBV6-1 to TRBJ2-7; 9 nucleotides match TRBD2. The CDR3 is 15 amino acids. V trimming: 8 bases; J trimming: 1 base; junction bases outside the gene matches: 9. Germline V gives CDR1 MNHNS, CDR2 SASEGT.

J is TRBJ2-1 and V is TRBV29-1; TRBD1 aligns across 7 bases. Germline CDR1 reads SQVTM; CDR2 reads ANQGSEA. The V and J ends lost 5 bases and 2 bases, in that order; junction bases with no gene match: 3. The CDR3 is made up of 13 amino acids. The CDR3: CSVRQGTYNEQFF. CDR3 nucleotide sequence: TGCAGCGTTCGACAGGGAACCTACAATGAGCAGTTCTTC.

The chain joins TRBV7-9 to TRBJ1-2; tentative D call: TRBD1 (5 bases). This CDR3 contains 14 residues. V was pared by 2 bases and J by 7 bases, with 14 bases between. The germline CDR1 and CDR2 sequences are SEHNR and FQNEAQ (reference sequence). This CDR3 reads CASSLLQGGGGYTF. The DNA of the CDR3 is TGTGCCAGCAGCTTACTCCAGGGAGGAGGTGGCTACACCTTC.

V is TRBV12-3 or TRBV12-4 and J is TRBJ2-7; 7 positions match TRBD1. V trimming: 3 bases; J trimming: 7 bases; junction bases outside the gene matches: 6. CDR3 length: 13 amino acids. The CDR3 DNA sequence: TGTGCCAGCAGTTTGGGTCCAGGGGGTGAGCAGTACTTC. Its protein product is CASSLGPGGEQYF.

This clonotype was observed a handful of times. The J gene is TRBJ2-7, the V gene TRBV6-2 or TRBV6-3; 10 bases map to TRBD2. V dropped 7 bases and J dropped 3; count of bases not matched to a gene: 3. CDR1 MNHEY and CDR2 SVGEGT come from the germline V gene. This CDR3 spans 13 amino acids. In DNA, the CDR3 is TGTGCCAGCACCTGGACTAGCGGCTACGAGCAGTACTTC. This translates into CASTWTSGYEQYF.

This clonotype was picked up a small number of times. The chain has TRBV7-2 and TRBJ2-5; the D gene is possibly TRBD1 (5 bases). With 0 bases removed from V and 5 bases from J, the gap between germline ends came to 13 bases. This CDR3 has 15 amino acids. Germline assignment: CDR1 SGHTA and CDR2 FQGNSA. The CDR3 spells CASSLAPGSGETQYF. The DNA of the CDR3 is TGTGCCAGCAGCTTAGCACCAGGGTCTGGGGAGACCCAGTACTTC. The full variable domain, rest sourced from reference TRBV7-2 and TRBJ2-5, is GAGVSQSPSNKVTEKGKDVELRCDPISGHTALYWYRQSLGQGLEFLIYFQGNSAPDKSGLPSDRFSAERTGGSVSTLTIQRTQQEDSAVYLCASSLAPGSGETQYFGPGTRLLVL.